These 18 T cell receptor beta chains share one sample of origin, sequenced in a study of tumour-infiltrating T cells in Burkitt lymphoma. Assay used: immunoSEQ multiplex PCR; TCRdb lists only in-frame clones, some missing. Here the sample spans over a thousand clones, approximately 20% being singletons. Sequenced: tumor tissue. The receptors derive from a human donor with Burkitt lymphoma.

The chain links TRBV7-6 to TRBJ1-6, with TRBD1 as a possible D gene (5 bases). Germline-derived CDR1 and CDR2 are SGHVS and FNYEAQ. This CDR3 spans 16 amino acids. Trimming left V 6 bases short and J 0 bases short, with 12 bases between. The CDR3 here is CASRRDSSSYNSPLHF. CDR3 bases: TGTGCCAGCAGGCGGGACTCGAGCTCCTATAATTCACCCCTCCACTTT.

This chain joins TRBV2 and TRBJ2-3; 7 positions agree with TRBD2. The CDR3 sequence is 13 residues long. Trimming cost V 6 bases and J 2 bases; bases outside gene matches: 2. Germline CDR1 SNHLY, CDR2 FYNNEI. The CDR3 nucleotides are TGTGCCAGCAGACGGGACTACACAGATACGCAGTATTTT. Translation gives CASRRDYTDTQYF.

The chain uses TRBV20-1 and TRBJ2-7; no clear D. V lost 6 bases and J 3 bases, leaving 9 bases between the germline ends. The CDR3 covers 11 residues. Germline V gene sequence: CDR1 DFQATT, CDR2 SNEGSKA (reference sequence). The CDR3 DNA is TGCAGTGCCTTCCAAGACTACGAGCAGTACTTC. Amino acids: CSAFQDYEQYF.

On this clone: One junction end disagrees with the germline gene, perhaps due to a read error. The gene calls are TRBV11-2 and TRBJ2-7; 9 bases fit TRBD1. The CDR3 runs 14 residues. The germline CDR1 and CDR2 sequences are SGHAT and FQNNGV. This CDR3 reads CASQKTGGPYGQYF. In DNA, the CDR3 is TGTGCCAGCCAGAAGACAGGGGGGCCTTACGGGCAGTACTTC.

In its sample, this clone was seen a few times. This chain uses TRBV6-1 with TRBJ1-1; 7 nucleotides match TRBD1. In germline, CDR1 is MNHNS, CDR2 SASEGT. The V gene end was trimmed by 7 bases and the J gene end by 1 base; junction bases not matched to a gene: 9. The CDR3 sequence is 15 residues long. The CDR3 loop reads CASIAGGTSNTEAFF. CDR3 DNA sequence: TGTGCCAGCATAGCAGGGGGTACATCGAACACTGAAGCTTTCTTT.

This clone came up a few times. The genes are TRBV21-1 and TRBJ1-1. TRBV21-1 is assigned pseudogene status. The CDR3 is 14 amino acids. The CDR3 here is CASSKRDDNTEAFF. The CDR3 DNA reads TGTGCCAGCAGCAAAAGGGACGATAACACTGAAGCTTTCTTT.

This clone appeared a few times. The chain recombines TRBV27 with TRBJ2-3, with 9 positions matching TRBD2. Per the germline V gene, CDR1 is MNHEY and CDR2 is SMNVEV (reference sequence). The ends lost 5 bases at V and 4 bases at J; junction bases unmatched: 10. CDR3 length equals 16 residues. For the CDR3, the DNA is TGTGCCAGCAGTCCCCTGGGGGCGGGAGGGGCAGATACGCAGTATTTT. Translated, it gives CASSPLGAGGADTQYF.

The J gene is TRBJ2-1, the V gene TRBV27, with 7 bases lining up with TRBD2. V lost 1 base and J lost 3; bases outside the gene matches: 6. This CDR3 has 16 amino acids. Germline V gene lookup returns CDR1 MNHEY and CDR2 SMNVEV (reference sequence). CDR3 protein: CASSLYAGVGYNEQFF. In DNA form, the CDR3 reads TGTGCCAGCAGTTTATACGCGGGAGTGGGCTACAATGAGCAGTTCTTC.

To note about this clone: The identical CDR3 is also encoded by other nucleotide sequences in the sample. The chain recombines TRBV7-9 with TRBJ2-2, with a tentative D call TRBD1 (6 bases). CDR3 length: 16 residues. V lost 3 bases, J lost 3 bases, and 14 bases lay in between. The V gene's germline CDR1 is SEHNR and CDR2 FQNEAQ (reference sequence). The CDR3 region is CASSFGQGTYTGELFF. The CDR3 DNA follows: TGTGCCAGCAGCTTCGGGCAGGGGACGTACACCGGGGAGCTGTTTTTT.

The chain uses TRBV7-2 and TRBJ1-6; D is uncertain. Germline CDR1 reads SGHTA; CDR2 reads FQGNSA. The CDR3 spans 12 residues. V shed 6 bases and J shed 6 bases, with 6 bases lying between them. CDR3 nucleotides: TGTGCCAGCAGGATAAGTAATTCACCCCTCCACTTT. Translation gives CASRISNSPLHF.

The genes are TRBV6-1 and TRBJ1-4; D is ambiguous. The CDR3 sequence is 14 residues long. Germline CDR1 reads MNHNS; CDR2 reads SASEGT. V gave up 8 bases and J gave up 0 bases, with 10 bases separating them. Here the CDR3 DNA reads TGTGCCAGCGTCCCGGGCCCAACTAATGAAAAACTGTTTTTT. Translation: CASVPGPTNEKLFF.

This clone was picked up a small number of times. The chain has TRBV6-5 and TRBJ2-7; perhaps TRBD2 as D (6 bases). With 4 bases removed from V and 3 bases from J, the gap between germline ends came to 16 bases. The CDR3 has 15 amino acids. CDR1 MNHEY and CDR2 SVGAGI come from the germline V gene. The DNA of the CDR3 is TGTGCCAGCAGTTTACTGGGGGGTAAGGTCTACGAGCAGTACTTC. This gives the protein CASSLLGGKVYEQYF.

This sequence joins TRBV5-5 and TRBJ2-3, with TRBD2 identical over 13 bases. The germline gives CDR1 SGHKS, CDR2 YYEKEE (reference sequence). V was clipped by 6 bases and J by 6 bases; unmatched bases: 4. The CDR3 runs 14 residues. CDR3 nucleotides: TGTGCCAGCATCAGGACTAGCGGGAGTGATACGCAGTATTTT. Protein product: CASIRTSGSDTQYF.

This chain connects TRBV7-2 to TRBJ2-2; D is ambiguous. This CDR3 contains 14 residues. Germline V gives CDR1 SGHTA, CDR2 FQGNSA. Trimming removed 2 bases at V and 3 bases at J, with 7 bases between. The CDR3: CASSLSGDTGELFF. CDR3 bases: TGTGCCAGCAGCTTAAGTGGGGACACCGGGGAGCTGTTTTTT.

The chain links TRBV6-1 to TRBJ1-5, with TRBD1 as a possible D gene (6 bases). CDR1 is MNHNS and CDR2 is SASEGT in the germline V gene. Trimming stripped 4 bases from V and 2 bases from J, with 15 bases between. The CDR3 is made up of 16 amino acids. CDR3 sequence reads: CASSGGTPWGNQPQHF. The CDR3 nucleotides are TGTGCCAGCAGTGGCGGGACACCCTGGGGCAATCAGCCCCAGCATTTT.

The CDR3 DNA follows: TGCGCCAGCAGCCAAGACAGGGGATATACCGGGGAGCTGTTTTTT. Translating it yields CASSQDRGYTGELFF. This chain joins TRBV4-3 and TRBJ2-2; possibly TRBD1 for D (6 bases). The CDR3 loop spans 15 amino acids. The germline V gene encodes CDR1 LGHNA and CDR2 YSLEER. V was shortened by 0 bases and J by 5 bases, with 10 bases between the two germline ends.

The rearrangement uses TRBV4-1 and TRBJ2-3, with D possibly called TRBD1 or TRBD2 (5 bases each). The CDR3 is made up of 14 amino acids. Germline CDR1 is MGHRA and CDR2 is YSYEKL. V lost 1 base to trimming and J lost 10 bases, with 15 bases between them. The CDR3 nucleotides are TGCGCCAGCAGCCAAGTCGTTGTTCGAGGGGCGCAGTATTTT. Translating it yields CASSQVVVRGAQYF.

This clone showed up just a few times. This chain connects TRBV5-3 to TRBJ1-2; D is unclear. TRBV5-3 is recorded as an ORF, its role being uncertain. This CDR3 has 18 residues. V was cut by 4 bases and J by 2 bases, with 24 bases left in between. The CDR3 bases are TGTGCCAGAAGCGTTGCCAATCGGGCCCACGAAGTGAACTATGGCTACACCTTC. This encodes CARSVANRAHEVNYGYTF.